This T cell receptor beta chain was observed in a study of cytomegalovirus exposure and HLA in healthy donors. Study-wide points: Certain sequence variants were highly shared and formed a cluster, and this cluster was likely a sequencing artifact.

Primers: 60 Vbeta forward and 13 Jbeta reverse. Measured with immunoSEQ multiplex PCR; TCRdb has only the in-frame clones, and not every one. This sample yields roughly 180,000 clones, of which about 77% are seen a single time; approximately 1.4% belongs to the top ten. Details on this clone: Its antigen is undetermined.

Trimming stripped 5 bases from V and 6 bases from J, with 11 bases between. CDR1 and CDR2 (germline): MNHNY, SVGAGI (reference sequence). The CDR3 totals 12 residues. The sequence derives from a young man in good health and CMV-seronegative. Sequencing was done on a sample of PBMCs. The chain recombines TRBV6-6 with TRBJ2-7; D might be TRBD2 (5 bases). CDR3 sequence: CASSMASSEQYF. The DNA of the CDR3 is TGTGCCAGCAGTATGGCTAGCAGCGAGCAGTACTTC.